This is a list of T cell receptor beta chains from one sample in a study of OX40 agonist ivuxolimab in advanced cancers. Assay used: immunoSEQ multiplex PCR; TCRdb lists only in-frame clones, some missing. This sample carries about 95,000 clones, over 75% of them seen once, and the ten largest clones take approximately 4.2%. This material consisted of CD4+ or CD8+ T cells sorted from blood, taken in a trial of the OX40 agonist ivuxolimab. The receptors were gathered from an adult with an advanced solid tumor such as melanoma, head and neck, liver or kidney cancer. CDR3s include the opening cysteine and the closing phenylalanine or tryptophan. The D gene is left open where the match is weak. Size tells how often a clone was seen (once, few, many) or the class of an expanded clone, and some rows leave it out.

cdr3_nt	cdr3_aa	clone_size	d_call	v_call	j_call
TGTGCCAGTAGTACAGGGGGGTTGAAGAATACCGGGGAGCTGTTTTTT	CASSTGGLKNTGELFF	.	.	TRBV19	TRBJ2-2
TGTGCCAGCAGCTTAGATGCGGGAGGAACAGATACGCAGTATTTT	CASSLDAGGTDTQYF	.	TRBD2	TRBV7-2	TRBJ2-3
TGTGCCAGCAGTTACACTAGCGGGAGGGAGACCCAGTACTTC	CASSYTSGRETQYF	.	TRBD2	TRBV6-5	TRBJ2-5
TGTGCCAGCAGTTACTCAAGGGCAGGTTGGACTGCTGAGCAGTTCTTC	CASSYSRAGWTAEQFF	.	.	TRBV6-5	TRBJ2-1
TGTGCCAGCAGCGGTGGAGGACAGACGAACACCGGGGAGCTGTTTTTT	CASSGGGQTNTGELFF	.	.	TRBV7-3	TRBJ2-2
TGTGCCAGCAGCTGGGGTGGGACCAATGAGCAGTTCTTC	CASSWGGTNEQFF	.	.	TRBV6-6	TRBJ2-1
TGTGCCAGCAGTTTATGGGGCGGGAGTGGAAACGAGCAGTACTTC	CASSLWGGSGNEQYF	.	TRBD2	TRBV27	TRBJ2-7
TGTGCCAGCAGACCCAGCTCCTACAATGAGCAGTTCTTC	CASRPSSYNEQFF	.	.	TRBV7-2	TRBJ2-1
TGCTTGATAGGGGGCTCCAACTATGGCTACACCTTC	CLIGGSNYGYTF	.	TRBD1	TRBV6-6	TRBJ1-2
TGTGCCAGCAGCTTGGCCAAGGAGGGACAAGAGACCCAGTACTTC	CASSLAKEGQETQYF	.	.	TRBV5-4	TRBJ2-5
TGTGCCATCAGTGGGGCGGGACAGGGGAACAATGAGCAGTTCTTC	CAISGAGQGNNEQFF	.	TRBD1	TRBV10-3	TRBJ2-1
TGTGCCAGCAGCTTAGTAGTGGGGGAGCTGTTTTTT	CASSLVVGELFF	.	.	TRBV11-2	TRBJ2-2
TGTGCCAGCTCACCACCCCTGGATAATGAAAAACTGTTTTTT	CASSPPLDNEKLFF	.	.	TRBV18	TRBJ1-4
TGTGCCAGCAGCCCAAGCTCCCATAGCAATCAGCCCCAGCATTTT	CASSPSSHSNQPQHF	few	.	TRBV28	TRBJ1-5
TGTGCCAGCAGCGGAGGGACCGAAGAGACCCAGTACTTC	CASSGGTEETQYF	once	.	TRBV5-4	TRBJ2-5
TGTGCCAGCAGCCCAAACCAGGGACAGAACACTGAAGCTTTCTTT	CASSPNQGQNTEAFF	.	.	TRBV7-3	TRBJ1-1
TGTGCCAGCAGTTTGAGATGGGGGGAAGAGACCCAGTACTTC	CASSLRWGEETQYF	.	.	TRBV5-8	TRBJ2-5
TGTGCCATCAGTGAGGGGCAGGGCGGTAATGAAAAACTGTTTTTT	CAISEGQGGNEKLFF	.	.	TRBV10-3	TRBJ1-4